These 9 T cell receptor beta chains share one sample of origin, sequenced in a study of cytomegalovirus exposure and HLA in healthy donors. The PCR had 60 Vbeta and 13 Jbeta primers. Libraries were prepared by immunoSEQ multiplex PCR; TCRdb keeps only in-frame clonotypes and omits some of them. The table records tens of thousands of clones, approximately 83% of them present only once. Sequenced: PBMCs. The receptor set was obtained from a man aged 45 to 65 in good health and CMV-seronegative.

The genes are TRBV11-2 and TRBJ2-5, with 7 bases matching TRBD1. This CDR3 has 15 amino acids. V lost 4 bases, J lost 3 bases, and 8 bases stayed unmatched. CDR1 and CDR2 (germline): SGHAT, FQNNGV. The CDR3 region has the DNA TGTGCCAGCAGCTCGTACAGGGGCGGAGAAGAGACCCAGTACTTC. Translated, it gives CASSSYRGGEETQYF.

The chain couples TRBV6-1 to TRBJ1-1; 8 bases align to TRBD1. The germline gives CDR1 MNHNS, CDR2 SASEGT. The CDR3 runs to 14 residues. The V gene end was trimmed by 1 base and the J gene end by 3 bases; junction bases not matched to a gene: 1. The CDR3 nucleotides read TGTGCCAGCAGTGAAGACAGGGGGGACACTGAAGCTTTCTTT. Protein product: CASSEDRGDTEAFF.

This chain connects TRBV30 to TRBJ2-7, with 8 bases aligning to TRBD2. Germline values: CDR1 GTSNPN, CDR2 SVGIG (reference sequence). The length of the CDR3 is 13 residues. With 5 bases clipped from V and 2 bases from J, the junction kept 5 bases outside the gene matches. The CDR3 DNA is TGTGCCTGGGGCGGACTAGCCGCCTACGAGCAGTACTTC. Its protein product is CAWGGLAAYEQYF.

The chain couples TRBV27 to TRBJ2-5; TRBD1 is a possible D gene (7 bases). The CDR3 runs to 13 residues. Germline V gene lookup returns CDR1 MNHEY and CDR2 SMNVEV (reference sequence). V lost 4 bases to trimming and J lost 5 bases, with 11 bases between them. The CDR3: CASSSQGRETQYF. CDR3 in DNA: TGTGCCAGCAGTTCACAGGGGAGGGAGACCCAGTACTTC.

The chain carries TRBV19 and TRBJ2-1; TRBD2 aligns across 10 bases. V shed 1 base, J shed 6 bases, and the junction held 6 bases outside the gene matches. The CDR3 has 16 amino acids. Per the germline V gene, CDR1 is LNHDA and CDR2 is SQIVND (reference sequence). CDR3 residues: CASSIGASGSLNEQFF. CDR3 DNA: TGTGCCAGTAGTATAGGGGCTAGCGGGAGTCTCAATGAGCAGTTCTTC. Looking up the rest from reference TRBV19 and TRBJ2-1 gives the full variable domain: DGGITQSPKYLFRKEGQNVTLSCEQNLNHDAMYWYRQDPGQGLRLIYYSQIVNDFQKGDIAEGYSVSREKKESFPLTVTSAQKNPTAFYLCASSIGASGSLNEQFFGPGTRLTVL.

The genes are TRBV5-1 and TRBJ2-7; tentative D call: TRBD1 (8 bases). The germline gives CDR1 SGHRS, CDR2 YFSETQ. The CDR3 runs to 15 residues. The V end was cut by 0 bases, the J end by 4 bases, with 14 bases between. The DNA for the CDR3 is TGCGCCAGCAGCTTGGTAACAGGGGGGGGATACGAGCAGTACTTC. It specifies CASSLVTGGGYEQYF.

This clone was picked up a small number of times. The CDR3 DNA follows: TGTGCCAGCAAGTCAGGGGAAAACACTGAAGCTTTCTTT. It translates to CASKSGENTEAFF. V usage is TRBV6-5 and J usage is TRBJ1-1, with D perhaps matching TRBD1 (6 bases). The germline gives CDR1 MNHEY, CDR2 SVGAGI. The CDR3 covers 13 residues. V lost 7 bases, J lost 2 bases, and 11 bases lay in between.

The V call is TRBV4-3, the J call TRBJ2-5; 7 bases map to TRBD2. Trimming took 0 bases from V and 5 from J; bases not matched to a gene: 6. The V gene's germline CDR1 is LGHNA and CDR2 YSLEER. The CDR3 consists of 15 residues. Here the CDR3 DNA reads TGCGCCAGCAGCCAAGATCGGGCGGGAGTGGAGACCCAGTACTTC. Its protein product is CASSQDRAGVETQYF.

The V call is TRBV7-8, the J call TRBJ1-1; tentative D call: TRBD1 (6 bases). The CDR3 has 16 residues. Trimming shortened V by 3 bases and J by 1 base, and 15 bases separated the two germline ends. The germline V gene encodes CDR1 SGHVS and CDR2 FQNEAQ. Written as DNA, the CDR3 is TGTGCCAGCAGCTTTCGCTCGGGACAACAGAACACTGAAGCTTTCTTT. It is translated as CASSFRSGQQNTEAFF.